One sample yielded the 9 T cell receptor beta chains listed below, sequenced in a study of T cells in Graves' hyperthyroidism and ophthalmopathy. TCR beta CDR3 sequences were amplified from RNA transcripts. HTBI primers were the set used in a first-round RT-PCR of the TCR CDR3. In TCRdb, the multiplex PCR reads were re-called with MiXCR into one record per CDR3 protein. The data contain around 350,000 distinct CDR3 sequences, about 15% of them seen just once; the ten biggest clones take up about 20%. The sample comprised blood. The receptor source for this set is a woman aged 55-70 years with Graves' ophthalmopathy.

This clonotype was detected a few times. A read error is possible here, since a much larger clone lies one base away. The chain carries TRBV6-2 or TRBV6-3 and TRBJ2-5, with TRBD1 matching over 9 bases. The CDR3 contains 15 residues. V dropped 2 bases and J dropped 4; count of bases not matched to a gene: 5. The germline CDR1 and CDR2 sequences are MNHEY and SVGEGT. CDR3: CASSYLTGGVETQYF. DNA of the CDR3: TGTGCCAGCAGTTACCTCACAGGGGGCGTAGAGACCCAGTACTTC.

This clonotype was observed many times. The chain has TRBV11-2 and TRBJ2-7; 10 nucleotides agree with TRBD2. From germline, CDR1 is SGHAT and CDR2 FQNNGV. Losses at the gene ends were 5 bases for V and 3 bases for J; bases not matched to a gene: 10. The CDR3 spans 16 residues. The CDR3 coding sequence is TGTGCCAGCAGCCCTAGATCGCGGACTAGCGGCTACGAGCAGTACTTC. It is translated as CASSPRSRTSGYEQYF.

This clonotype was found many times. The chain couples TRBV24-1 to TRBJ2-2; D remains unclear. Germline V gene sequence: CDR1 KGHDR, CDR2 SFDVKD. The CDR3 spans 17 residues. V dropped 0 bases and J dropped 0 bases, with 10 bases sitting between them. In DNA form, the CDR3 reads TGTGCCACCAGTGATTTGTTTGCGGACCCGAACACCGGGGAGCTGTTTTTT. Translated: CATSDLFADPNTGELFF.

This clonotype was detected ten times or more. The chain uses TRBV6-1 and TRBJ1-1; 8 bases map to TRBD1. J was trimmed by 2 bases and V by 5 bases; bases with no gene match: 7. Per germline, CDR1 MNHNS and CDR2 SASEGT. This CDR3 has 15 residues. The CDR3 region has the DNA TGTGCCAGCAGTTCCGCGACAGGGGTAAACACTGAAGCTTTCTTT. Residues: CASSSATGVNTEAFF.

This clonotype was found many times. The chain joins TRBV7-3 to TRBJ2-5; 7 nucleotides agree with TRBD2. CDR1 and CDR2 (germline): SGHTA, FQGTGA. The V gene end was trimmed by 5 bases and the J gene end by 4 bases; junction bases not matched to a gene: 10. This CDR3 comprises 15 residues. The CDR3 loop is CASSPKGLVGETQYF. In nucleotides, the CDR3 is TGTGCCAGCAGCCCCAAAGGACTAGTCGGAGAGACCCAGTACTTC.

This clonotype was observed a few times. The chain combines TRBV20-1 with TRBJ2-6; D remains ambiguous. The ends were cut back, 1 base at V and 1 base at J, with 5 bases in the middle. The CDR3 consists of 14 residues. Germline CDR1 DFQATT, CDR2 SNEGSKA (reference sequence). Here the CDR3 reads CSARAVSGANVLTF. For the CDR3, the DNA is TGCAGTGCTAGAGCTGTATCTGGGGCCAACGTCCTGACTTTC.

The chain joins TRBV5-6 to TRBJ2-7; D tentatively reads TRBD1 or TRBD2 (5 bases each). Trimming cost V 8 bases and J 5 bases, with 11 bases left between them. The CDR3 has 11 residues. Per germline, CDR1 SGHDT and CDR2 YYEEEE. CDR3 in amino acids: CARRRGDEQYF. As DNA, the CDR3 is TGTGCCAGGCGAAGAGGGGACGAGCAGTACTTC. Full variable domain (outside the CDR3, taken from reference TRBV5-6 and TRBJ2-7): DAGVTQSPTHLIKTRGQQVTLRCSPKSGHDTVSWYQQALGQGPQFIFQYYEEEERQRGNFPDRFSGHQFPNYSSELNVNALLLGDSALYLCARRRGDEQYFGPGTRLTVT.

This clonotype was counted once. The CDR3 region is CASSRYEQYF. The CDR3 nucleotides read TGTGCCAGCAGTAGATACGAGCAGTACTTC. The V call is TRBV27, the J call TRBJ2-7; no clear D. The CDR3 runs 10 residues. Germline-derived CDR1 and CDR2 are MNHEY and SMNVEV (reference sequence). V was clipped by 5 bases and J by 4 bases, with 3 bases between them.

This clonotype was observed many times. J is TRBJ2-1 and V is TRBV20-1, with 11 bases that match TRBD2. Germline CDR1 DFQATT, CDR2 SNEGSKA (reference sequence). Trimming removed 0 bases from V and 0 bases from J; junction bases left unmatched: 10. The CDR3 spans 19 residues. As DNA, the CDR3 is TGCAGTGCTAGAGATTCGACTAGCGGGGCAAAGAGCTCCTACAATGAGCAGTTCTTC. Protein sequence: CSARDSTSGAKSSYNEQFF.